This T cell receptor beta chain was retrieved from a study of CD8 T cells in Susac syndrome. Whole-study context: Patients with Susac syndrome, at blood draw, were therapy-naive, on corticosteroids, or on intravenous immunoglobulin alone.

Definite or probable Susac syndrome was diagnosed using recently defined diagnostic criteria. Germline-derived CDR1 and CDR2 are DFQATT and SNEGSKA (reference sequence). The junction had 15 bases not matched to a gene; V was cut back by 3 bases and J by 8 bases. This CDR3 contains 16 residues. With random hexamers, 0.5 to 1 ug RNA was reverse transcribed. TCR beta CDR3 was amplified by immunoSEQ multiplex PCR. This amplification extended across 54 Vbeta and 13 Jbeta segments. Via MiXCR, TCRdb re-called the immunoSEQ multiplex PCR reads, giving one row per CDR3 protein. The sample contains under 200,000 distinct CDR3 sequences, approximately 94% of which appear only once.

Sequencing was done on a sample of CD4+ T cells from PBMCs. This chain uses TRBV20-1 with TRBJ2-1, with 8 bases aligning to TRBD2. The TCR sequence derives from a human donor with Susac syndrome. CDR3 region: CSASRGLRGAGDEQFF. The CDR3 bases are TGCAGTGCTAGTCGGGGCTTGCGGGGGGCCGGGGATGAGCAGTTCTTC.